These 4 T cell receptor beta chains were all obtained from the same sample, sequenced in a study of blood T cell repertoires in COVID-19. Some clones are missing from TCRdb's copy, which holds only in-frame ones; the method was immunoSEQ multiplex PCR. Here the sample spans fewer than 350,000 clones, approximately 90% being singletons. The specimen was peripheral blood. The receptors here all came from a woman aged 60-75 years with COVID-19, enrolled during active disease.

The V and J genes are TRBV19 and TRBJ1-2, with TRBD1 as a possible D gene (6 bases). Germline loops: CDR1 LNHDA, CDR2 SQIVND (reference sequence). Trimming took 8 bases from V and 8 from J, leaving 15 bases between them. This CDR3 comprises 12 residues. The DNA of the CDR3 is TGTGCCAGTCAGGGGCAGAGCTACGGCTACACCTTC. Amino acids: CASQGQSYGYTF.

The rearrangement links TRBV6-5 to TRBJ1-1, with D unresolved. The CDR3 extends over 13 amino acids. With 7 bases removed from V and 0 bases from J, the gap between germline ends came to 9 bases. Germline assignment: CDR1 MNHEY and CDR2 SVGAGI. CDR3 loop: CASKATLNTEAFF. The CDR3 DNA reads TGTGCCAGCAAAGCAACCTTGAACACTGAAGCTTTCTTT.

With regard to this clone: Other DNA sequences from this sample encode an identical CDR3 as well. This rearrangement joins TRBV6-6 to TRBJ1-2; weak D call: TRBD1 (5 bases). The CDR3 runs 12 residues. Germline V gene lookup returns CDR1 MNHNY and CDR2 SVGAGI (reference sequence). Trimming took 6 bases from V and 4 from J, leaving 9 bases between them. Here the CDR3 DNA reads TGTGCCAGCAGCCTTGACAGCTATGGCTACACCTTC. It specifies CASSLDSYGYTF.

This clone has a single count. The chain recombines TRBV5-1 with TRBJ2-1; 10 bases are a match to TRBD2. The CDR3 is 14 amino acids. Per germline, CDR1 SGHRS and CDR2 YFSETQ. Trimming took 4 bases from V and 7 from J; bases not matched to a gene: 5. The CDR3 loop reads CASSPLAGRNEQFF. For the CDR3, the DNA is TGCGCCAGCAGCCCACTAGCGGGGAGGAATGAGCAGTTCTTC.